The text below deals with one T cell receptor beta chain. Antigen specificity is unknown. An end of the junction does not agree with germline; a read error may underlie this. The V gene's germline CDR1 is SSHAT and CDR2 FNYEAQ (reference sequence). CDR3 length equals 15 residues. This sample stems from a study of cytomegalovirus exposure and HLA in healthy donors. Study context: Drawn from HLA-typed donors, tens of millions of unique TCRs were held in an early data release. Study-wide results and limits: Across donors, sequencing depth was assumed by presence/absence analyses to be roughly uniform. As was reported, the classifier diagnosed cytomegalovirus status with high specificity and sensitivity.

The primer mix had 60 Vbeta and 13 Jbeta primers. Profiled with immunoSEQ multiplex PCR; TCRdb holds only in-frame clones, not every one. Of 70,000 to 95,000 clones in the sample, about 85% were seen once. Sequenced: PBMCs. The V call is TRBV7-7, the J call TRBJ2-3, with TRBD2 as a possible D gene (6 bases). This clonotype originated in a woman aged 40 to 50 in good health and CMV-seropositive. CDR3 region: CASSLAAGPGDTQYF. In DNA, the CDR3 is TGTGCTAGCAGCTTAGCGGCGGGACCCGGAGATACGCAGTATTTT.